This T cell receptor beta chain comes out of a study of T cell responses to AZD1222 COVID-19 vaccine. Whole-study findings and limits: The donor cohort was predominantly white British with a female majority, and clonal diversity may have been underestimated. Elevations in Spike-specific TCR breadth and depth followed administration of two AZD1222 doses.

Remarks on this clone: What it recognizes is unknown.

Libraries were prepared by immunoSEQ multiplex PCR; TCRdb keeps only in-frame clonotypes and omits some of them. The table has approximately 75,000 clones, 80% to 90% seen once. CDR1 SGHTA and CDR2 FQGNSA come from the germline V gene. The CDR3 runs 14 residues. The V gene end was trimmed by 4 bases and the J gene end by 8 bases; junction bases not matched to a gene: 6. This sequence joins TRBV7-2 and TRBJ2-2; 8 bases agree with TRBD2. The sequence derives from an adult who received the AZD1222 COVID-19 vaccine. The sample consisted of peripheral blood, taken 28 days after the second AZD1222 dose. CDR3 region: CASSSGLVGGELFF. The CDR3 bases are TGTGCCAGCAGCTCGGGACTAGTGGGAGGGGAGCTGTTTTTT.